This entry describes one T cell receptor beta chain. TCRdb keeps only in-frame clones here, not all; method: immunoSEQ multiplex PCR. Found here are some 91,000 clones, less than 85% of them singletons; the top ten hold roughly 10%. CDR1 is LGHDT, CDR2 YNNKEL, per germline (reference sequence). The V and J ends lost 0 bases and 8 bases respectively, with 7 bases between them. CDR3 length: 12 residues. The data are from a study of blood T cell repertoires in COVID-19. The source is a human donor in a cohort sampled during active COVID-19. Specimen: peripheral blood. The chain links TRBV3-1 (or the pseudogene TRBV3-2) to TRBJ1-2; D remains unclear. Written as DNA, the CDR3 is TGTGCCAGCAGCCAAGAATCAGGAGGCTACACCTTC. Protein sequence: CASSQESGGYTF.